The rows below give T cell receptor beta chains drawn from one sample of a study of OX40 agonist ivuxolimab in advanced cancers. Assay: immunoSEQ multiplex PCR; the TCRdb copy retains only in-frame clones and omits some. This sample has tens of thousands of clones; around 80% occur once, and the top ten carry less than 5.5%. The sample in question was CD4+ or CD8+ T cells sorted from blood, obtained in a trial of the OX40 agonist ivuxolimab. The receptor source for this set is an adult with an advanced solid tumor such as melanoma, head and neck, liver or kidney cancer. Each CDR3 is given with its conserved first and last residue. The D gene is left open where the match is weak. Clone size is not always given. Where it is, it says once, few, many or a class for expanded clones.

-	TRBV18	TRBD1	TRBJ1-2	TGTGCCAGCTCACCTGGGACAGGACGATATGGCTACACCTTC	CASSPGTGRYGYTF
-	TRBV6-4	TRBD2	TRBJ2-1	TGTGCCAGCAGTGACTCACTAGCGAGCTCCTACAATGAGCAGTTCTTC	CASSDSLASSYNEQFF
-	TRBV7-8	-	TRBJ2-7	TGTGCCAGCAGCGCAACGTCGGGGGAGCAGTACTTC	CASSATSGEQYF
-	TRBV10-1	TRBD1	TRBJ2-7	TGCGCCAGCAGTGACGGACAGGCCCACACCTACGAGCAGTACTTC	CASSDGQAHTYEQYF
-	TRBV11-3	-	TRBJ1-5	TGTGCCAGCAGCCGCGGACCCAATCAGCCCCAGCATTTT	CASSRGPNQPQHF
-	TRBV2	-	TRBJ1-2	TGTGCCAGCAGTGAAGCGCTTCCAGGGGTGGGGAACTATGGCTACACCTTC	CASSEALPGVGNYGYTF
-	TRBV9	TRBD1	TRBJ1-2	TGTGCCAGCAGCGGAACAGGGGGCGCGGTCTATGGCTACACCTTC	CASSGTGGAVYGYTF
few	TRBV19	-	TRBJ1-2	TGTGCCAGTAGACTTGACAGTTATGGCTACACCTTC	CASRLDSYGYTF
once	TRBV4-1	-	TRBJ1-5	TGCGCCAGCAGCCAAGATGACGGGATCATGTCCCAGCATTTT	CASSQDDGIMSQHF
once	TRBV19	-	TRBJ1-6	TGTGCCAGTAGTATCGAACGGGAAGTTAGTTCACCCCTCCACTTT	CASSIEREVSSPLHF
-	TRBV6-5	-	TRBJ2-1	TGTGCCAGCAGGCGAGGGGGATACAATGAGCAGTTCTTC	CASRRGGYNEQFF
-	TRBV5-1	TRBD2	TRBJ2-1	TGCGCCAGCAGCTTATCAGGGTCCAGGTCTAGCGGGAGCGATGAGCAGTTCTTC	CASSLSGSRSSGSDEQFF
-	TRBV6-1	TRBD2	TRBJ2-1	TGTGCCAGCAGTGATGGACTAGCGGGAGACGAGCAGTTCTTC	CASSDGLAGDEQFF
-	TRBV4-1	-	TRBJ2-6	TGCGCCAGCAGCCAAGACCGCACCGGCTCTGGGGCCAACGTCCTGACTTTC	CASSQDRTGSGANVLTF
-	TRBV2	-	TRBJ2-7	TGTGCCAGCAGCCTCCGGGGCATTAGGGGCGAGCAGTACTTC	CASSLRGIRGEQYF
-	TRBV7-2	TRBD1	TRBJ1-2	TGTGCCAGCAGCTTAGGACAGGGGGAAGGCTACACCTTC	CASSLGQGEGYTF
-	TRBV4-1	TRBD2	TRBJ2-6	TGCGCCACCGGGACTAGCGGGAGCTCTGGGGCCAACGTCCTGACTTTC	CATGTSGSSGANVLTF
-	TRBV7-2	-	TRBJ2-7	TGTGCCAGCAGCTTAGTTCCGGGAACTCGCTCCTACGAGCAGTACTTC	CASSLVPGTRSYEQYF
-	TRBV29-1	-	TRBJ2-1	TGCAGCGTTTCACCTCCTTCACCTTACAATGAGCAGTTCTTC	CSVSPPSPYNEQFF
-	TRBV9	-	TRBJ1-1	TGTGCCAGCAGCCAAAGACCAGGGATGAACACTGAAGCTTTCTTT	CASSQRPGMNTEAFF
-	TRBV4-2	-	TRBJ2-3	TGTGCCAGCAGCCAAACAGGGACTGTTGGGACAGATACGCAGTATTTT	CASSQTGTVGTDTQYF
-	TRBV6-5	TRBD1	TRBJ2-1	TGTGCCAGCAGTTACGTCCGACAGGGGCAACAGTTCTTC	CASSYVRQGQQFF
few	TRBV28	-	TRBJ1-4	TGTGCCAGCAGCCCGTCGGGACTGACTAATGAAAAACTGTTTTTT	CASSPSGLTNEKLFF
-	TRBV7-2	-	TRBJ2-6	TGTGCCAGCAGGCCGGGACACAGCTCTGGGGCCAACGTCCTGACTTTC	CASRPGHSSGANVLTF
-	TRBV6-4	TRBD2	TRBJ2-3	TGTGCCAGCAGTGAACTAGCGGGAGCAGATACGCAGTATTTT	CASSELAGADTQYF
-	TRBV4-1	-	TRBJ1-2	TGCGCCAGCAGCCAAGAAACCAGGGTAGGTGGCTACACCTTC	CASSQETRVGGYTF
many	TRBV2	TRBD1	TRBJ1-5	TGTGCCAGCAGTGAAGATAGGACAGGGAGCCAGCCCCAGCATTTT	CASSEDRTGSQPQHF
-	TRBV4-3	-	TRBJ2-3	TGCGCCAGCAGCCACACTACGCATAATACGCAGTATTTT	CASSHTTHNTQYF
few	TRBV19	-	TRBJ2-7	TGTGCCAGTAGTCCCCGGGCAGTGAGCTCCTACGAGCAGTACTTC	CASSPRAVSSYEQYF
few	TRBV11-2	-	TRBJ1-1	TGTGCCAGCAGCTTAGAGAGGACAGCGAACACTGAAGCTTTCTTT	CASSLERTANTEAFF
-	TRBV7-6	TRBD1	TRBJ1-2	TGTGCCAGCAGCAGCCGATTCCGGGACAGGCCCTATGGCTACACCTTC	CASSSRFRDRPYGYTF
-	TRBV7-3	TRBD1	TRBJ1-1	TGTGCCAGCAGCTTAAACCCAGGGGGGACTGAAGCTTTCTTT	CASSLNPGGTEAFF
once	TRBV19	-	TRBJ1-1	TGTGCCAGTAGAGACCCCCCCGACACTGAAGCTTTCTTT	CASRDPPDTEAFF
-	TRBV2	-	TRBJ2-5	TGTGCCAGCAGTGTTTCAGGGGTAGAGACCCAGTACTTC	CASSVSGVETQYF
-	TRBV18	-	TRBJ1-4	TGTGCCAGCTCCGGACAAACTAATGAAAAACTGTTTTTT	CASSGQTNEKLFF
many	TRBV29-1	TRBD1	TRBJ1-4	TGCAGCGTTGAAGGGGATGAACGGGACAGTGAAAAACTGTTTTTT	CSVEGDERDSEKLFF
-	TRBV11-2	-	TRBJ1-2	TGTGCCAGCAGCTTCGGGACGGCTAACTATGGCTACACCTTC	CASSFGTANYGYTF
-	TRBV19	TRBD1	TRBJ2-1	TGTGCCAGTAGTAGGGGACAGGGCTCCTACAATGAGCAGTTCTTC	CASSRGQGSYNEQFF
-	TRBV7-3	TRBD2	TRBJ2-3	TGTGCCAGCAGCCCCGGACTAGCGGGGGCCTCCTTTAGCACAGATACGCAGTATTTT	CASSPGLAGASFSTDTQYF
-	TRBV7-2	TRBD1	TRBJ2-5	TGTGCCAGCAGCCCACGACAGGGAAGGGGAGAGACCCAGTACTTC	CASSPRQGRGETQYF
-	TRBV11-2	-	TRBJ2-1	TGTGCCAGCAGCTTAGGATACAATGAGCAGTTCTTC	CASSLGYNEQFF
-	TRBV7-6	TRBD1	TRBJ2-7	TGTGCCAGCAGCTTAGGGGACAGCAACTCCTACGAGCAGTACTTC	CASSLGDSNSYEQYF
-	TRBV6-4	-	TRBJ2-7	TGTGCCAGCAGTGACCTACAAAGGGCTTCCTACGAGCAGTACTTC	CASSDLQRASYEQYF
-	TRBV5-1	-	TRBJ1-1	TGCGCCAGCAGCTTGGGGGGAACCACTGAAGCTTTCTTT	CASSLGGTTEAFF
-	TRBV29-1	TRBD1	TRBJ1-5	TGCAGCGTTAGAGAAGGACAGGGGGGTAGCAATCAGCCCCAGCATTTT	CSVREGQGGSNQPQHF
-	TRBV6-5	-	TRBJ2-7	TGTGCCAGCAGTAGGACCGCGGCCTACGAGCAGTACTTC	CASSRTAAYEQYF
-	TRBV7-8	TRBD2	TRBJ2-1	TGTGCCAGCAGCTTGGATGCGGGGGGTGGCTACAATGAGCAGTTCTTC	CASSLDAGGGYNEQFF